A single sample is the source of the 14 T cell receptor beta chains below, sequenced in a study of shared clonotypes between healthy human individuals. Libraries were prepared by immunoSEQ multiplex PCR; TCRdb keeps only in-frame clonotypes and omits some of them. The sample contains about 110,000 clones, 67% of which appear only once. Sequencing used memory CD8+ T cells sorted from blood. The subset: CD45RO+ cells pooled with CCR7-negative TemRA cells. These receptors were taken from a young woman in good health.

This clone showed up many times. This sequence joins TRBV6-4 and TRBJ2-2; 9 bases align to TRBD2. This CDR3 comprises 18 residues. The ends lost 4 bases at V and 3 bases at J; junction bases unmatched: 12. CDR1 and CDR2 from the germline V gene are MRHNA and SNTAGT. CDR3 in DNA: TGTGCCAGCAGTGCCGGTGGGGTAGCGGGAGACCACACCGGGGAGCTGTTTTTT. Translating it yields CASSAGGVAGDHTGELFF.

The CDR3 DNA reads as TGTGCCAGCTCAATGGGGGCAACGGCTGGCTACACCTTC. Translation: CASSMGATAGYTF. This rearrangement joins TRBV18 to TRBJ1-2; possible D gene TRBD1, 6 bases. Trimming removed 5 bases at V and 7 bases at J, with 14 bases between. The germline gives CDR1 KGHSH, CDR2 LQKENI. This CDR3 comprises 13 residues.

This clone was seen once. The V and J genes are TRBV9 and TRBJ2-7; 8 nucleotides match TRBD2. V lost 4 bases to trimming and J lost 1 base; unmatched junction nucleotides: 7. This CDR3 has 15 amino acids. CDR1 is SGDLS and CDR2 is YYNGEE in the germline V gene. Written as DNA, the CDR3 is TGTGCCAGCAGCCCCGGACTAGCCCTATCCTACGAGCAGTACTTC. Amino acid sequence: CASSPGLALSYEQYF.

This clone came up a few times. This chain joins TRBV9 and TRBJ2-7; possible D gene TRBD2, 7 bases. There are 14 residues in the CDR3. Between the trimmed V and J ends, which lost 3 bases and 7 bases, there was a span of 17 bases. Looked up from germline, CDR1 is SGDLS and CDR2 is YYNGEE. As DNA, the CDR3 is TGTGCCAGCAGCGAGGGGGGACTACCCCGGGAGCAGTACTTC. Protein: CASSEGGLPREQYF.

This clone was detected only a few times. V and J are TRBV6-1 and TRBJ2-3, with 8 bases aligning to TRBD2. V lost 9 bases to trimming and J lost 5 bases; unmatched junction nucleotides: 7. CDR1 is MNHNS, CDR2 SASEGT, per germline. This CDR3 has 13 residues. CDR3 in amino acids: CASKAGEVDTQYF. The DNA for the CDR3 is TGTGCCAGTAAAGCGGGAGAGGTAGATACGCAGTATTTT.

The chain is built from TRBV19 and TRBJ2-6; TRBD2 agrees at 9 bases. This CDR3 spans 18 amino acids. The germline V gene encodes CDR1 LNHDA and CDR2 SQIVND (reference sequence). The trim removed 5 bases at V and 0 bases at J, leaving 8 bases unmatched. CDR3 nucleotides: TGTGCCAGTAGTGTCTTAGCGGGAGACTTCTCTGGGGCCAACGTCCTGACTTTC. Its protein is CASSVLAGDFSGANVLTF.

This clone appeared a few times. The chain's CDR3 is CASNGQGPYEQYF. The CDR3 DNA follows: TGTGCCAGCAATGGACAGGGTCCCTACGAGCAGTACTTC. The chain links TRBV25-1 to TRBJ2-7; 8 bases are shared with TRBD1. The ends lost 7 bases at V and 2 bases at J; junction bases unmatched: 4. Germline-derived CDR1 and CDR2 are MGHDK and SYGVNS. The length of the CDR3 is 13 residues.

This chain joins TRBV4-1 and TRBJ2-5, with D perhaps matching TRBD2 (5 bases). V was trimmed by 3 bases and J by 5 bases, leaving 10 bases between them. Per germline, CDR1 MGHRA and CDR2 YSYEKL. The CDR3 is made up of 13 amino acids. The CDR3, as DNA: TGCGCCAGCAGCCACCCCCGCGGGGAGACCCAGTACTTC. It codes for CASSHPRGETQYF.

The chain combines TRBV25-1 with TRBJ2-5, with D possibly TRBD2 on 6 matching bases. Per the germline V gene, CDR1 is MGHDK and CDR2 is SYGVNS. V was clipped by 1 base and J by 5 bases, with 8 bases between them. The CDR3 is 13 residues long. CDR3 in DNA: TGTGCCAGCAGTGAATCTGGAGGGGAGACCCAGTACTTC. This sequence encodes CASSESGGETQYF.

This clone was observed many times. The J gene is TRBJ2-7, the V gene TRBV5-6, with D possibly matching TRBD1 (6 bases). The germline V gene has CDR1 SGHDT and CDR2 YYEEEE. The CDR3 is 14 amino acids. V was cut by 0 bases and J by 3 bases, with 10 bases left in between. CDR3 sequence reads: CASSLGDTDYEQYF. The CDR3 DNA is TGTGCCAGCAGCTTGGGGGACACAGACTACGAGCAGTACTTC.

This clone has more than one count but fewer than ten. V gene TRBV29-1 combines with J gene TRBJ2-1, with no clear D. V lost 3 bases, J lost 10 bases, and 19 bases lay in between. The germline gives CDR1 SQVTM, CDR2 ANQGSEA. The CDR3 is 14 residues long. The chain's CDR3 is CSVDGSPKGREQFF. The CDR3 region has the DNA TGCAGCGTTGACGGATCCCCAAAAGGACGGGAGCAGTTCTTC.

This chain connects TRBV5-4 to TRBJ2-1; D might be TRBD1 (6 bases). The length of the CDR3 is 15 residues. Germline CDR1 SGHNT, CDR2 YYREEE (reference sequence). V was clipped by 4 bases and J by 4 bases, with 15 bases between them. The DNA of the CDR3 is TGTGCCAGCAGCCTCAGGGACATCCCATACAATGAGCAGTTCTTC. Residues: CASSLRDIPYNEQFF.

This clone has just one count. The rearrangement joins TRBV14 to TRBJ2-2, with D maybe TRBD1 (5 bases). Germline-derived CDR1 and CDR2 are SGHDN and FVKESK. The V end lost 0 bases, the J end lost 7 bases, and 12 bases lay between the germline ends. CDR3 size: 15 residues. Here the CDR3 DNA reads TGTGCCAGCAGCCAAGACCGGGTAGGACACGGGGAGCTGTTTTTT. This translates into CASSQDRVGHGELFF.

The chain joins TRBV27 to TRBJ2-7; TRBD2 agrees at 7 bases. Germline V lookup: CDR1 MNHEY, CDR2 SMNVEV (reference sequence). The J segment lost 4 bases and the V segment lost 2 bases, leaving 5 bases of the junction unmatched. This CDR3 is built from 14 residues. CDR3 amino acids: CASSLSGDPYEQYF. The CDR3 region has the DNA TGTGCCAGCAGTTTAAGCGGGGATCCATACGAGCAGTACTTC.